The 5 T cell receptor beta chains below were found in one sample sequenced in a study of spatial heterogeneity in lung cancer. Time point of the sample: blood at routine non-recurrence follow-up after resection. Tumor, nontumor lung or frozen PBMC supplied whole RNA, sequenced without sorting. TCRdb fed the 5' RACE reads into MiXCR, producing one record per CDR3 protein. The repertoire holds tens of thousands of distinct CDR3 sequences, roughly 5.6% seen once, with more than 20% in the top ten. Material: PBMCs, obtained at follow-up. These receptors all come from a male donor with early-stage non-small cell lung cancer.

There are a few counts of this clonotype. The rearrangement uses TRBV18 and TRBJ2-1; the match to TRBD1 covers 9 bases. Trimming cost V 6 bases and J 6 bases; bases outside gene matches: 3. The CDR3 length is 13 residues. CDR1 is KGHSH, CDR2 LQKENI, per germline. In DNA, the CDR3 is TGTGCCAGCTCCCGGACAGGGGTCAATGAGCAGTTCTTC. This gives the protein CASSRTGVNEQFF.

This clonotype was picked up many times. V gene TRBV4-3 combines with J gene TRBJ1-6; 11 bases line up with TRBD1. Germline CDR1 is LGHNA and CDR2 is YSLEER. Trimming took 5 bases from V and 9 from J; bases not matched to a gene: 6. This CDR3 spans 15 amino acids. The CDR3 loop is CASSFGTGGSSPLHF. In DNA form, the CDR3 reads TGCGCCAGCAGCTTCGGGACAGGGGGTAGTTCACCCCTCCACTTT.

The sample holds a few counts of this clonotype. The CDR3 DNA reads as TGTGCCAGCTCACCCGGACAGAATTATTCACCCCTCCACTTT. It codes for CASSPGQNYSPLHF. This chain links TRBV18 with TRBJ1-6; D might be TRBD1 (6 bases). The germline V and J ends were trimmed by 3 bases and 8 bases, with 11 bases remaining between them. The CDR3 sequence is 14 residues long. Germline-derived CDR1 and CDR2 are KGHSH and LQKENI. Variable domain in full (rest from reference TRBV18 and TRBJ1-6): NAGVMQNPRHLVRRRGQEARLRCSPMKGHSHVYWYRQLPEEGLKFMVYLQKENIIDESGMPKERFSAEFPKEGPSILRIQQVVRGDSAAYFCASSPGQNYSPLHFGNGTRLTVT.

This clonotype has only a few counts. This sequence joins TRBV5-6 and TRBJ2-5, with D unclear. Germline CDR1 SGHDT, CDR2 YYEEEE. V lost 3 bases to trimming and J lost 5 bases, with 14 bases between them. The CDR3 has 14 amino acids. The CDR3 loop is CASSSPGEGETQYF. CDR3 sequence (DNA): TGTGCCAGCAGCTCCCCTGGGGAAGGGGAGACCCAGTACTTC.

This clonotype was seen repeatedly, ten times or more. The CDR3 sequence: CASTEREQETQYF. The CDR3 DNA sequence: TGTGCCAGCACAGAGCGGGAGCAAGAGACCCAGTACTTC. The chain uses TRBV12-3 or TRBV12-4 and TRBJ2-5; TRBD2 matches 8 bases. The ends lost 7 bases at V and 2 bases at J; junction bases unmatched: 3. The CDR3 is made up of 13 amino acids.